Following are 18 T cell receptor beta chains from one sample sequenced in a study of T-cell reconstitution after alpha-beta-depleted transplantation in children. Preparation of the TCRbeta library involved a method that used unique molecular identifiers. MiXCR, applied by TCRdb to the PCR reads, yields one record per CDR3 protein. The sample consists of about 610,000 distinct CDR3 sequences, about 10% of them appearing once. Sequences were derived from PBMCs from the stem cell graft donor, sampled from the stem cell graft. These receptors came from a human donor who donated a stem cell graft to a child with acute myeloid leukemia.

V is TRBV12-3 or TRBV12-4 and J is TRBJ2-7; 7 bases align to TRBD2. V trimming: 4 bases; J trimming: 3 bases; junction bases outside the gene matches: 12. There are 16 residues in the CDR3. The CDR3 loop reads CASSYHGGSTHYEQYF. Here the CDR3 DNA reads TGTGCCAGCAGTTATCACGGCGGGAGCACCCACTACGAGCAGTACTTC.

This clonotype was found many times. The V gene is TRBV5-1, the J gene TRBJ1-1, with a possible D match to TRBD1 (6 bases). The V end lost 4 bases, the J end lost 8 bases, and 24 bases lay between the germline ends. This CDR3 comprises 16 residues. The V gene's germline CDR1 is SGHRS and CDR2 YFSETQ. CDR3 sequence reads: CASSLQGQRAGSEAFF. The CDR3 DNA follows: TGCGCCAGCAGCCTACAGGGCCAACGAGCAGGTTCCGAAGCTTTCTTT.

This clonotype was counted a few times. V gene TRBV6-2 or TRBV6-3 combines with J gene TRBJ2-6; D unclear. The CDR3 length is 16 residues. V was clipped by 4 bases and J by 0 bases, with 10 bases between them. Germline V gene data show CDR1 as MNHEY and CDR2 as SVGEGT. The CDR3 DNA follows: TGTGCCAGCAGTTGGCGACCGTCCTCTGGGGCCAACGTCCTGACTTTC. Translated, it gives CASSWRPSSGANVLTF.

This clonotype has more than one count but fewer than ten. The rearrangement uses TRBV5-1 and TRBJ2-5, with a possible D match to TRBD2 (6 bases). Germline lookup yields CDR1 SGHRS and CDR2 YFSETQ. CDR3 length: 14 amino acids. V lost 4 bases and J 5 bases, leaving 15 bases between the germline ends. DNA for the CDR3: TGCGCCAGCAGCCACGGGAGACCGGAGGAGACCCAGTACTTC. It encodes CASSHGRPEETQYF.

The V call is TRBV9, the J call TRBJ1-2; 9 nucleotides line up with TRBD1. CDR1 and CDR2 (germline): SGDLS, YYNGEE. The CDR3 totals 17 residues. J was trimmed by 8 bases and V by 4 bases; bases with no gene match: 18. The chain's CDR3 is CASSSGGTGPPPQGYTF. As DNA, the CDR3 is TGTGCCAGCAGCAGTGGGGGGACAGGGCCACCCCCACAGGGCTACACCTTC.

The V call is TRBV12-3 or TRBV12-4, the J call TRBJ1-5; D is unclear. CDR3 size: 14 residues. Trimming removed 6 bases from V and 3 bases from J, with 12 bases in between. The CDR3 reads CASSPSTINQPQHF. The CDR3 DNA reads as TGTGCCAGCAGCCCCTCGACGATCAATCAGCCCCAGCATTTT.

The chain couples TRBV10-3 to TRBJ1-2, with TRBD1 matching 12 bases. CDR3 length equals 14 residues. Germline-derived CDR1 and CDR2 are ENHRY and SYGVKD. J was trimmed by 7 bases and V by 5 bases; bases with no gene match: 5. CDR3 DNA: TGTGCCATCAGTTCGGGACAGGGGGCGCTTGGCTACACCTTC. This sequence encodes CAISSGQGALGYTF.

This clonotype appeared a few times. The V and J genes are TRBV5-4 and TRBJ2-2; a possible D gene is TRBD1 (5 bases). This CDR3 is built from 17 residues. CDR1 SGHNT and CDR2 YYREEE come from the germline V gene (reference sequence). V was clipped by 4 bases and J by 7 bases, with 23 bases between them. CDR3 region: CASSPSISGAQIGELFF. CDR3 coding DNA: TGTGCCAGCAGCCCATCTATAAGTGGGGCCCAGATCGGGGAGCTGTTTTTT.

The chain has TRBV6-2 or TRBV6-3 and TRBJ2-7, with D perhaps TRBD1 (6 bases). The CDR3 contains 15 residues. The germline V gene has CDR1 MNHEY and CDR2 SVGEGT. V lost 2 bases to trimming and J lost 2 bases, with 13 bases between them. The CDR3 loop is CASSYDNRATYEQYF. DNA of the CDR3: TGTGCCAGCAGTTACGATAACAGGGCGACCTACGAGCAGTACTTC.

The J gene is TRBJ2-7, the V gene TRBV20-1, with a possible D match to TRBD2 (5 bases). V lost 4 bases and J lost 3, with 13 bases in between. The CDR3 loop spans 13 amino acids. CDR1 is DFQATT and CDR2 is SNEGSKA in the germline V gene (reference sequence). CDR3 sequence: CSAIAPADYEQYF. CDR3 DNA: TGCAGTGCTATAGCGCCCGCCGACTACGAGCAGTACTTC.

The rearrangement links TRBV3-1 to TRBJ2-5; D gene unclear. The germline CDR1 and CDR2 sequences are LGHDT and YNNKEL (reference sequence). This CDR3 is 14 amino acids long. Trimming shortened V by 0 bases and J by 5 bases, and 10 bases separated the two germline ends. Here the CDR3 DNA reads TGTGCCAGCAGCCAAGACTCGGGCAGGGAGACCCAGTACTTC. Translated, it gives CASSQDSGRETQYF.

The CDR3 spells CSANGLADLYNEQFF. The CDR3 nucleotides are TGCAGTGCTAACGGACTAGCGGATCTTTACAATGAGCAGTTCTTC. The V call is TRBV20-1, the J call TRBJ2-1; 10 bases agree with TRBD2. The CDR3 is made up of 15 amino acids. J lost 4 bases, V lost 4 bases, and 7 bases had no gene match. CDR1 is DFQATT, CDR2 SNEGSKA, per germline (reference sequence).

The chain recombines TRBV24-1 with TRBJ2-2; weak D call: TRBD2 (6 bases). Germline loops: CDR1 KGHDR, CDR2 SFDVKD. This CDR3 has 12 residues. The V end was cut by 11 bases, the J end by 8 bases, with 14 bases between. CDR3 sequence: CASGRGTGELFF. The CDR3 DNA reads TGTGCCAGCGGCCGGGGGACGGGGGAGCTGTTTTTT.

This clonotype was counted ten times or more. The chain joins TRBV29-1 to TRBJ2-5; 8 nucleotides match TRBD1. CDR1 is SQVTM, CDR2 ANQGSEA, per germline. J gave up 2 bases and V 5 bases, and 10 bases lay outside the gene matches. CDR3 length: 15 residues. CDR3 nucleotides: TGCAGCGTTCGGACGACAGGGGCACCACAAGAGACCCAGTACTTC. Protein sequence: CSVRTTGAPQETQYF.

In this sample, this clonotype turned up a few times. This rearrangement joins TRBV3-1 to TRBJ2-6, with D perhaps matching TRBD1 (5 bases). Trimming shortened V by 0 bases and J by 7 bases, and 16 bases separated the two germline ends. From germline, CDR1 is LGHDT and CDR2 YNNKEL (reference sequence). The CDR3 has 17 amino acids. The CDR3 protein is CASSQDDGNRIANVLTF. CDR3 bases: TGTGCCAGCAGCCAAGACGATGGAAACAGGATCGCCAACGTCCTGACTTTC.

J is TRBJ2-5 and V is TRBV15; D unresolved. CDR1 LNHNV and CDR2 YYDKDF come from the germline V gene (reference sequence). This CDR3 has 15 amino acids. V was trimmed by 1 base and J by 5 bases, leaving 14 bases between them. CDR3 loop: CATSRAPTASETQYF. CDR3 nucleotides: TGTGCCACCAGCAGAGCCCCGACTGCGTCGGAGACCCAGTACTTC.

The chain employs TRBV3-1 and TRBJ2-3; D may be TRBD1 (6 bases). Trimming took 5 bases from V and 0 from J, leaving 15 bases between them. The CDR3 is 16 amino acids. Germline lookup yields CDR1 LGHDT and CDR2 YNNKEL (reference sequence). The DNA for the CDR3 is TGTGCCAGCAGCTACCGGGGCAGGGGAAGCACAGATACGCAGTATTTT. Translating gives CASSYRGRGSTDTQYF.

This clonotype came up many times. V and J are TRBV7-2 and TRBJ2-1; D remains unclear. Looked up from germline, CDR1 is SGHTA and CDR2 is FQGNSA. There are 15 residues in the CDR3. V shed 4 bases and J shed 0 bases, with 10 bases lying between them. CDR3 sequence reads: CASSSYLSSYNEQFF. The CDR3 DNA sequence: TGTGCCAGCAGCTCCTACCTGAGCTCCTACAATGAGCAGTTCTTC.